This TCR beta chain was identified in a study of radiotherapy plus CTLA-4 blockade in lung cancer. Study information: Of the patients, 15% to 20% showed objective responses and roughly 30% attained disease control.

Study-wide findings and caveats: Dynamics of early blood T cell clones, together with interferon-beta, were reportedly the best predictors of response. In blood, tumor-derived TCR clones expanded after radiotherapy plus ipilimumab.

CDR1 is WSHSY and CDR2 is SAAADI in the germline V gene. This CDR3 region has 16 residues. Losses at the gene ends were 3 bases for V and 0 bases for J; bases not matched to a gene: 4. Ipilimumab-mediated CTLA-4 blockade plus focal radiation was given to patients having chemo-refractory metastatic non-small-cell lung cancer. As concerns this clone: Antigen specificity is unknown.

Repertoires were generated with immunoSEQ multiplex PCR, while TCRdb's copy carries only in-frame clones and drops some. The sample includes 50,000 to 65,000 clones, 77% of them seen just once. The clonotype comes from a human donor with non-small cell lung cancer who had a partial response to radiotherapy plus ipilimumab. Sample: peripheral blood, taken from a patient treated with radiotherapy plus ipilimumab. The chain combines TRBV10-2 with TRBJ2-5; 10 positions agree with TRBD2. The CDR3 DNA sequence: TGCGCCAGCAGTGACCCCCTAGCGGGGGACCAAGAGACCCAGTACTTC. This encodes CASSDPLAGDQETQYF.